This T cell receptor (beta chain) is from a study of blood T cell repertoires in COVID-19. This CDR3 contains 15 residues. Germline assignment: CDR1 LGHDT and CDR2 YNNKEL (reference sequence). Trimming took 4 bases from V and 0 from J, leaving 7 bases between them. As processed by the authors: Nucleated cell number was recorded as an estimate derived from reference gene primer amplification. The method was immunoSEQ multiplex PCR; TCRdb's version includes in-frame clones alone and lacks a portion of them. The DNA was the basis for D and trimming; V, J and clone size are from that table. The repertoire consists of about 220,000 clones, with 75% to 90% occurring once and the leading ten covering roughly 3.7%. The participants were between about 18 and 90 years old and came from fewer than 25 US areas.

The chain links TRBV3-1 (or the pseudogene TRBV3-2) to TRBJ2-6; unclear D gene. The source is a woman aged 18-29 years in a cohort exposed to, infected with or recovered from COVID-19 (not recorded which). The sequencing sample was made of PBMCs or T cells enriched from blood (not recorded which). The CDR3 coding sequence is TGTGCCAGCAGCCTTATGTTCTCTGGGGCCAACGTCCTGACTTTC. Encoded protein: CASSLMFSGANVLTF.